What follows are 13 T cell receptor beta chains derived from one specimen sequenced in a study of blood T cell repertoires in COVID-19. The repertoire was sequenced with immunoSEQ multiplex PCR; TCRdb's copy has only in-frame clones and lacks some. The repertoire holds about 200,000 clones, with just under 85% as singletons. Sequencing was performed on peripheral blood. The source is a woman aged 45-65 years with active or convalescent COVID-19.

This chain uses TRBV7-8 with TRBJ1-1; weak D call: TRBD1 (5 bases). Deletions cut 5 bases from V and 2 bases from J, with 9 bases between. Germline values: CDR1 SGHVS, CDR2 FQNEAQ. The CDR3 sequence is 13 residues long. In nucleotides, the CDR3 is TGTGCCAGCAGCCAACAGGAAAACACTGAAGCTTTCTTT. Protein: CASSQQENTEAFF.

As regards this clone: A much larger clone differs by one base, so this may be a read error. The chain uses TRBV28 and TRBJ1-2; TRBD1 is a possible D gene (6 bases). Germline V gene data show CDR1 as MDHEN and CDR2 as SYDVKM. V lost 6 bases to trimming and J lost 4 bases, with 9 bases between them. This CDR3 spans 12 amino acids. CDR3 sequence (DNA): TGTGCCAGCAGGCAGGGGAGCTATGGCTACACCTTC. This encodes CASRQGSYGYTF.

This clone was found a few times. V is TRBV2 and J is TRBJ1-6; D not certain. V lost 8 bases and J 10 bases, leaving 15 bases between the germline ends. Germline V gene data show CDR1 as SNHLY and CDR2 as FYNNEI. The CDR3 is made up of 13 amino acids. The chain's CDR3 is CASGEGFESPLHF. The CDR3 nucleotides read TGTGCCAGCGGAGAGGGATTTGAATCACCCCTCCACTTT.

V is TRBV7-9 and J is TRBJ1-5, with D hard to call. The CDR3 has 14 amino acids. The V end lost 2 bases, the J end lost 6 bases, and 11 bases lay between the germline ends. Germline V lookup: CDR1 SEHNR, CDR2 FQNEAQ (reference sequence). CDR3 loop: CASSLTESSQPQHF. DNA for the CDR3: TGTGCCAGCAGCTTAACAGAGTCGAGTCAGCCCCAGCATTTT.

This chain links TRBV19 with TRBJ1-4; TRBD1 matches 7 bases. CDR1 LNHDA and CDR2 SQIVND come from the germline V gene (reference sequence). Trimming at V came to 4 bases and at J to 8 bases, leaving 13 bases not matched to a gene. CDR3 length: 16 residues. CDR3 residues: CASSTRITGVVEKLFF. For the CDR3, the DNA is TGTGCCAGTAGTACCCGAATTACAGGGGTAGTCGAAAAACTGTTTTTT.

This chain links TRBV15 with TRBJ2-5, with D uncertain. Germline lookup yields CDR1 LNHNV and CDR2 YYDKDF (reference sequence). Trimming stripped 8 bases from V and 3 bases from J, with 10 bases between. The CDR3 covers 12 residues. The CDR3 nucleotides are TGTGCCACCGCGGCCCAGAAAGAGACCCAGTACTTC. Protein: CATAAQKETQYF.

The J gene is TRBJ2-2, the V gene TRBV28, with D possibly being TRBD1 (5 bases). The CDR3 is 14 residues long. Germline values: CDR1 MDHEN, CDR2 SYDVKM. V was cut by 5 bases and J by 6 bases, with 13 bases left in between. CDR3 residues: CASSPPDIAGELFF. As DNA, the CDR3 is TGTGCCAGCAGTCCCCCGGACATCGCCGGGGAGCTGTTTTTT.

This clone showed up just a few times. CDR3 sequence reads: CASRRETGGSTEAFF. The CDR3 DNA sequence: TGTGCCAGCAGAAGAGAGACCGGGGGAAGCACTGAAGCTTTCTTT. This chain uses TRBV6-5 with TRBJ1-1, with TRBD1 as a possible D gene (5 bases). V was shortened by 6 bases and J by 4 bases, with 18 bases between the two germline ends. There are 15 residues in the CDR3. Germline assignment: CDR1 MNHEY and CDR2 SVGAGI.

This chain links TRBV15 with TRBJ1-2, with D tentatively TRBD1 (6 bases). Deletions cut 4 bases from V and 4 bases from J, with 13 bases between. CDR3 length: 14 amino acids. Germline assignment: CDR1 LNHNV and CDR2 YYDKDF (reference sequence). The chain's CDR3 is CATSTRGRSYGYTF. The DNA of the CDR3 is TGTGCCACCAGCACCAGGGGACGGTCCTATGGCTACACCTTC.

The sample holds a few counts of this clone. The chain links TRBV5-1 to TRBJ1-1; the D is unclear. V shed 4 bases and J shed 0 bases, with 13 bases lying between them. Germline CDR1 and CDR2: SGHRS and YFSETQ. The CDR3 has 15 amino acids. The CDR3 reads CASSPSYIMNTEAFF. The CDR3 DNA follows: TGCGCCAGCAGCCCCTCTTACATTATGAACACTGAAGCTTTCTTT.

V is TRBV5-1 and J is TRBJ2-5; 8 nucleotides line up with TRBD1. CDR3 length: 16 residues. Trimming cost V 4 bases and J 5 bases; bases outside gene matches: 13. Germline CDR1 is SGHRS and CDR2 is YFSETQ. This CDR3 reads CASSPVADRGIETQYF. CDR3 DNA sequence: TGCGCCAGCAGCCCGGTGGCCGACAGGGGTATTGAGACCCAGTACTTC.

The sample holds a few counts of this clone. The genes are TRBV2 and TRBJ2-1, with 10 bases lining up with TRBD2. CDR1 and CDR2 from the germline V gene are SNHLY and FYNNEI. Germline trimming cut 5 bases from V and 4 bases from J; bases unmatched to any gene: 11. CDR3 length: 17 amino acids. CDR3 DNA: TGTGCCAGCAGTTGGCTAGCGGGAGAGGGGGGATACAATGAGCAGTTCTTC. It codes for CASSWLAGEGGYNEQFF.

V and J are TRBV11-2 and TRBJ2-1; D is perhaps TRBD2 (6 bases). Trimming pared 5 bases from V and 1 base from J, leaving 12 bases between. Looked up from germline, CDR1 is SGHAT and CDR2 is FQNNGV. This CDR3 has 15 residues. Here the CDR3 reads CASSLVLASYNEQFF. The CDR3 nucleotides are TGTGCCAGCAGCCTCGTACTAGCATCCTACAATGAGCAGTTCTTC.